This T cell receptor (beta chain) was sequenced for a study of blood T cell repertoires in COVID-19. About the research overall: The United States, Italy and Spain provided the acute and convalescent COVID-19 samples. The analysed material was cDNA or gDNA that came from T cells, B-cell-depleted T cells, or PBMCs.

Sequenced by immunoSEQ multiplex PCR; TCRdb stores in-frame clones only, minus some. Of some 350,000 clones in the sample, 91% were seen once. Trimming took 10 bases from V and 4 from J; bases not matched to a gene: 14. The CDR3 has 17 residues. The germline CDR1 and CDR2 sequences are MRHNA and SNTAGT. This rearrangement joins TRBV6-4 to TRBJ2-7; 15 bases agree with TRBD2. The clonotype comes from a woman younger than 35 who had recovered from COVID-19. Source material: peripheral blood. Here the CDR3 reads CATDEGLAGGPLYEQYV. The DNA for the CDR3 is TGTGCCACCGACGAAGGACTAGCGGGAGGGCCCTTGTACGAGCAGTACGTC.